This T cell receptor beta chain came from a study of CD8 T cells in ankylosing spondylitis. The study, taken as a whole, reports: Prior literature has documented some motif variants in synovial fluid and blood from reactive arthritis.

This clonotype has a handful of counts. What it binds is not known. TCRdb reanalysed the 5' RACE reads using MiXCR and keeps one entry per CDR3 protein. The table has approximately 250,000 distinct CDR3 sequences, more than 25% seen once; the top ten hold approximately 4.6%. Unmatched junction bases numbered 4, after V lost 7 bases and J lost 3 bases. CDR1 is SQVTM, CDR2 ANQGSEA, per germline. CDR3 length: 12 residues. The J gene is TRBJ2-7, the V gene TRBV29-1; 9 nucleotides line up with TRBD2. The sequence derives from a male donor with ankylosing spondylitis or in good health (not recorded which). The sequenced material came from blood, either unsorted or a sorted T cell fraction (not recorded which). CDR3: CSASGEFYEQYF. CDR3 nucleotide sequence: TGCAGCGCTAGCGGGGAGTTCTACGAGCAGTACTTC.